A single sample gave rise to the 22 T cell receptor beta chains below, sequenced in a study of beta chain features in type 1 diabetes. The antigens these receptors bind are not known. TCRB transcripts that were expressed got sequenced, as all of the isolated RNA had been reverse transcribed. The repertoire was sequenced with immunoSEQ multiplex PCR; TCRdb's copy has only in-frame clones and lacks some. The data hold 680,000 or so clones, with around an eighth observed a single time. Whole-study results and caveats: TCRB CDR3 length was moderately but significantly reduced in all four CD4+ subsets of Type 1 diabetes patients.

The sample was naive CD4+ T cells from blood. The receptors shown here come from a man between 18 and 35 years old with type 1 diabetes.

The genes are TRBV15 and TRBJ2-3; D is possibly TRBD2 (5 bases). Germline V gene lookup returns CDR1 LNHNV and CDR2 YYDKDF (reference sequence). CDR3 length: 15 amino acids. The V gene lost 1 base and the J gene lost 4 bases, with 12 bases spanning the gap. The CDR3 sequence: CATSRGGFTADTQYF. CDR3 coding DNA: TGTGCCACCAGCAGAGGAGGGTTTACGGCAGATACGCAGTATTTT.

In this sample, this clone turned up a few times. The chain recombines TRBV4-1 with TRBJ1-2; tentative D call: TRBD1 (6 bases). CDR3 size: 15 residues. In germline, CDR1 is MGHRA, CDR2 YSYEKL. V lost 4 bases to trimming and J lost 2 bases, with 14 bases between them. The CDR3 is CASSRGDTSNYGYTF. The CDR3 DNA sequence: TGCGCCAGCAGCCGTGGGGACACTTCGAACTATGGCTACACCTTC.

This clone was counted a few times. The chain has TRBV30 and TRBJ2-3; D remains unclear. CDR3 size: 14 residues. Germline V CDR1 and CDR2: GTSNPN, SVGIG (reference sequence). Trimming removed 0 bases at V and 0 bases at J, with 7 bases between. CDR3 in amino acids: CAWSVGSSTDTQYF. The CDR3 DNA reads TGTGCCTGGAGTGTAGGGTCTAGCACAGATACGCAGTATTTT. The whole variable domain, filled in from reference TRBV30 and TRBJ2-3, reads SQTIHQWPATLVQPVGSPLSLECTVEGTSNPNLYWYRQAAGRGLQLLFYSVGIGQISSEVPQNLSASRPQDRQFILSSKKLLLSDSGFYLCAWSVGSSTDTQYFGPGTRLTVL.

This clone was detected a few times. This rearrangement joins TRBV19 to TRBJ1-6; tentative D call: TRBD1 (6 bases). V shed 5 bases and J shed 8 bases, with 13 bases lying between them. Germline values: CDR1 LNHDA, CDR2 SQIVND (reference sequence). The CDR3 spans 14 residues. This CDR3 reads CASSLDGGYSPLHF. The CDR3, as DNA: TGTGCCAGTAGTTTGGACGGGGGCTATTCACCCCTCCACTTT.

This chain links TRBV5-1 with TRBJ2-7, with unresolved D. V gave up 0 bases and J gave up 6 bases, with 10 bases separating them. Germline lookup yields CDR1 SGHRS and CDR2 YFSETQ. CDR3 length: 13 residues. The CDR3 DNA is TGCGCCAGCAGCTTGGAGGGTTCCGTCGAGCAGTACTTC. It is translated as CASSLEGSVEQYF.

The J gene is TRBJ2-1, the V gene TRBV7-9; 11 bases fit TRBD2. Germline CDR1 is SEHNR and CDR2 is FQNEAQ (reference sequence). The CDR3 runs to 16 residues. With V trimmed by 5 bases and J by 4 bases, 7 bases remained unmatched. The CDR3 bases are TGTGCCAGCAGCCGTACGGCTAGCGGGGGGTACAATGAGCAGTTCTTC. This encodes CASSRTASGGYNEQFF.

The chain has TRBV4-1 and TRBJ1-6; D call uncertain. CDR1 is MGHRA and CDR2 is YSYEKL in the germline V gene. V was shortened by 0 bases and J by 8 bases, with 11 bases between the two germline ends. The CDR3 runs 15 residues. The CDR3 sequence: CASSQEVLRYSPLHF. Here the CDR3 DNA reads TGCGCCAGCAGCCAAGAAGTATTGAGATATTCACCCCTCCACTTT.

The J gene is TRBJ2-1, the V gene TRBV29-1; 11 nucleotides agree with TRBD2. Germline lookup yields CDR1 SQVTM and CDR2 ANQGSEA. The J segment lost 3 bases and the V segment lost 6 bases, leaving 7 bases of the junction unmatched. The CDR3 is 15 amino acids. The CDR3 spells CSVLLAGGSYNEQFF. The CDR3 DNA is TGCAGCGTCCTTCTAGCGGGGGGCAGCTACAATGAGCAGTTCTTC.

A remark on this clone: The sample has other DNA sequences that encode this CDR3 too. J is TRBJ1-1 and V is TRBV5-1; 7 bases agree with TRBD1. The germline CDR1 and CDR2 sequences are SGHRS and YFSETQ. The CDR3 consists of 15 residues. The ends lost 4 bases at V and 2 bases at J; junction bases unmatched: 8. CDR3 in DNA: TGCGCCAGCAGCCCTAGGACAGGCGGCAACACTGAAGCTTTCTTT. It is translated as CASSPRTGGNTEAFF.

The chain joins TRBV27 to TRBJ1-2; 11 bases are a match to TRBD1. CDR1 and CDR2 from the germline V gene are MNHEY and SMNVEV (reference sequence). The CDR3 runs 15 residues. The junction had 6 bases not matched to a gene; V was cut back by 5 bases and J by 4 bases. The CDR3 region has the DNA TGTGCCAGCAGTCCCGGGACAGGGGGACTCTATGGCTACACCTTC. Translated, it gives CASSPGTGGLYGYTF.

This clone was seen more than once but under ten times. The chain joins TRBV18 to TRBJ2-7, with a weak D call TRBD1 (5 bases). Trimming took off 6 bases at V and 4 bases at J, with 13 bases between the two ends. This CDR3 is built from 13 residues. Germline CDR1 KGHSH, CDR2 LQKENI. This chain's CDR3 is CASSPTARYEQYF. In DNA, the CDR3 is TGTGCCAGCTCCCCGACAGCCAGATACGAGCAGTACTTC.

The chain has TRBV28 and TRBJ1-2, with 9 nucleotides matching TRBD1. Germline lookup yields CDR1 MDHEN and CDR2 SYDVKM. The CDR3 totals 15 residues. The CDR3 sequence is CSPEGGQGFLYGYTF. CDR3 coding DNA: TGTTCCCCGGAGGGGGGACAGGGTTTCTTATATGGCTACACCTTC.

This clone was counted only a few times. The chain uses TRBV9 and TRBJ1-2; D is unresolved. Germline CDR1 SGDLS, CDR2 YYNGEE. CDR3 length: 11 amino acids. Trimming removed 7 bases at V and 4 bases at J, with 8 bases between. The CDR3 coding sequence is TGTGCCAGCGCGGCGGCCTATGGCTACACCTTC. It encodes CASAAAYGYTF.

In its sample, this clone was seen a few times. The J gene is TRBJ2-7, the V gene TRBV28; D call uncertain. Germline V CDR1 and CDR2: MDHEN, SYDVKM. With 4 bases removed from V and 2 bases from J, the gap between germline ends came to 15 bases. The CDR3 spans 15 residues. CDR3 loop: CASSSASAATYEQYF. Written as DNA, the CDR3 is TGTGCCAGCAGTTCGGCCTCGGCAGCCACCTACGAGCAGTACTTC.

This clone appeared a few times. This rearrangement joins TRBV7-2 to TRBJ2-1; 9 bases match TRBD2. V lost 1 base to trimming and J lost 7 bases; unmatched junction nucleotides: 8. Germline CDR1 is SGHTA and CDR2 is FQGNSA. CDR3 size: 16 residues. The CDR3 loop is CASSLGPSGAFNEQFF. The CDR3 DNA reads TGTGCCAGCAGCTTAGGTCCTAGCGGGGCCTTTAATGAGCAGTTCTTC.

The V gene is TRBV15, the J gene TRBJ1-6, with D hard to call. This CDR3 is built from 12 residues. The germline V gene encodes CDR1 LNHNV and CDR2 YYDKDF (reference sequence). V was pared by 0 bases and J by 10 bases, with 4 bases between. The CDR3 spells CATSRDESPLHF. CDR3 coding DNA: TGTGCCACCAGCAGAGATGAATCACCCCTCCACTTT.

V is TRBV7-8 and J is TRBJ1-1, with D hard to call. Deletions cut 0 bases from V and 10 bases from J, with 12 bases between. This CDR3 spans 13 amino acids. Germline V gives CDR1 SGHVS, CDR2 FQNEAQ. The DNA of the CDR3 is TGTGCCAGCAGCTTAGCGCCGGGTCGAGGAGCTTTCTTT. It is translated as CASSLAPGRGAFF.

This clone was counted only a few times. The V gene is TRBV2, the J gene TRBJ2-3; perhaps TRBD1 as D (6 bases). The V and J ends lost 2 bases and 3 bases respectively, with 12 bases between them. Germline loops: CDR1 SNHLY, CDR2 FYNNEI. The CDR3 spans 15 residues. The CDR3 bases are TGTGCCAGCAGTGAAATGGGGGCTTTGACAGATACGCAGTATTTT. This sequence encodes CASSEMGALTDTQYF. The entire variable domain, with the rest obtained from reference TRBV2 and TRBJ2-3, is as follows: EPEVTQTPSHQVTQMGQEVILRCVPISNHLYFYWYRQILGQKVEFLVSFYNNEISEKSEIFDDQFSVERPDGSNFTLKIRSTKLEDSAMYFCASSEMGALTDTQYFGPGTRLTVL.

As for this clone: Within the sample, other DNA sequences also encode this same CDR3. The chain couples TRBV7-3 to TRBJ1-1; D is ambiguous. Germline assignment: CDR1 SGHTA and CDR2 FQGTGA. Trimming shortened V by 5 bases and J by 5 bases, and 9 bases separated the two germline ends. The CDR3 has 12 amino acids. The CDR3 nucleotides read TGTGCCAGCAGCCCTGGAGGGACTGAAGCTTTCTTT. Its translation: CASSPGGTEAFF.

V and J are TRBV30 and TRBJ1-1; no firm D call. Trimming took 7 bases from V and 3 from J, leaving 15 bases between them. From germline, CDR1 is GTSNPN and CDR2 SVGIG (reference sequence). The CDR3 consists of 13 residues. The CDR3 coding sequence is TGTGCCTCCTCCCCAAATCAGTACACTGAAGCTTTCTTT. This gives the protein CASSPNQYTEAFF. The full variable domain, its missing parts supplied by reference TRBV30 and TRBJ1-1, is SQTIHQWPATLVQPVGSPLSLECTVEGTSNPNLYWYRQAAGRGLQLLFYSVGIGQISSEVPQNLSASRPQDRQFILSSKKLLLSDSGFYLCASSPNQYTEAFFGQGTRLTVV.

This clone was found a few times. The V call is TRBV10-2, the J call TRBJ1-2; no clear D gene. In germline, CDR1 is WSHSY, CDR2 SAAADI. This CDR3 contains 12 residues. V was clipped by 7 bases and J by 2 bases, with 8 bases between them. CDR3 residues: CASKEGNYGYTF. CDR3 bases: TGCGCCAGCAAAGAGGGAAACTATGGCTACACCTTC.

This clone was detected a few times. The genes are TRBV28 and TRBJ2-7, with TRBD2 matching 7 bases. V dropped 5 bases and J dropped 5; count of bases not matched to a gene: 12. Germline V CDR1 and CDR2: MDHEN, SYDVKM. The CDR3 consists of 15 residues. For the CDR3, the DNA is TGTGCCAGCAGTCTACCGCAGGGAGGGACGGACGAGCAGTACTTC. It codes for CASSLPQGGTDEQYF.